The 2 T cell receptor beta chains given below trace back to one sample, sequenced in a study of cytomegalovirus exposure and HLA in healthy donors (dated by TCRdb to about 2017). Library preparation used the immunoSEQ multiplex PCR assay. A mixture of 60 forward primers for TCR Vbeta segments and 13 reverse primers for TCR Jbeta segments was used in the multiplex PCR. Here the immuneACCESS table is served through TCRdb, limited to in-frame sequences with V and J called. Missing clones are a known gap in these copies; in checked studies unresolved V genes cover under half, and the rest lacks a known reason. The sample profile shows 150,000 to 200,000 clones; around 80% of them were found once. Jointly, the top ten make up around 6.6% of the sample. Sample: PBMCs. Every receptor here comes from a man over 45 in good health and CMV-seropositive.

V and J are TRBV5-1 and TRBJ2-3, with D maybe TRBD2 (5 bases). Germline V CDR1 and CDR2: SGHRS, YFSETQ. This CDR3 comprises 15 residues. V was shortened by 4 bases and J by 5 bases, with 17 bases between the two germline ends. CDR3 loop: CASSDELPGIDTQYF. CDR3 coding DNA: TGCGCCAGCAGCGACGAACTCCCCGGGATAGATACGCAGTATTTT.

The chain recombines TRBV5-1 with TRBJ2-1, with 10 bases that match TRBD2. Germline-derived CDR1 and CDR2 are SGHRS and YFSETQ. This CDR3 has 16 residues. V was pared by 0 bases and J by 4 bases, with 4 bases of the junction left unmatched. CDR3 residues: CASSLGASGSYNEQFF. As DNA, the CDR3 is TGCGCCAGCAGCTTGGGGGCTAGCGGGAGTTACAATGAGCAGTTCTTC.